The present TCR beta chain was sequenced within a study of cytomegalovirus exposure and HLA in healthy donors. Study in general: A subsequent analysis stated that the 100 to 150 validation repertoires were run on the same platform as the approximately 700 first-cohort repertoires. Study findings and constraints: High specificity and sensitivity for cytomegalovirus status were reported for the classifier. The investigators catalogued 164 TCR beta chains as cytomegalovirus-associated.

Turning to this clone: The antigen is undetermined.

Here immunoSEQ multiplex PCR was the method, and the copy in TCRdb shows in-frame clones only, minus some. The sample has roughly 75,000 clones; 94% are singletons. The CDR3 has 15 residues. V shed 5 bases, J shed 2 bases, and the junction held 6 bases outside the gene matches. Germline assignment: CDR1 SGHAT and CDR2 FQNNGV. This sequence joins TRBV11-2 and TRBJ2-3, with 8 bases that match TRBD1. The sequence came from a woman aged 18-29 years in good health and CMV-seropositive. Sequenced sample: PBMCs. The CDR3 loop is CASSLDREATDTQYF. CDR3 bases: TGTGCCAGCAGCCTGGACAGGGAAGCCACAGATACGCAGTATTTT. The variable domain in full, with the rest retrieved from reference TRBV11-2 and TRBJ2-3, is EAGVAQSPRYKIIEKRQSVAFWCNPISGHATLYWYQQILGQGPKLLIQFQNNGVVDDSQLPKDRFSAERLKGVDSTLKIQPAKLEDSAVYLCASSLDREATDTQYFGPGTRLTVL.